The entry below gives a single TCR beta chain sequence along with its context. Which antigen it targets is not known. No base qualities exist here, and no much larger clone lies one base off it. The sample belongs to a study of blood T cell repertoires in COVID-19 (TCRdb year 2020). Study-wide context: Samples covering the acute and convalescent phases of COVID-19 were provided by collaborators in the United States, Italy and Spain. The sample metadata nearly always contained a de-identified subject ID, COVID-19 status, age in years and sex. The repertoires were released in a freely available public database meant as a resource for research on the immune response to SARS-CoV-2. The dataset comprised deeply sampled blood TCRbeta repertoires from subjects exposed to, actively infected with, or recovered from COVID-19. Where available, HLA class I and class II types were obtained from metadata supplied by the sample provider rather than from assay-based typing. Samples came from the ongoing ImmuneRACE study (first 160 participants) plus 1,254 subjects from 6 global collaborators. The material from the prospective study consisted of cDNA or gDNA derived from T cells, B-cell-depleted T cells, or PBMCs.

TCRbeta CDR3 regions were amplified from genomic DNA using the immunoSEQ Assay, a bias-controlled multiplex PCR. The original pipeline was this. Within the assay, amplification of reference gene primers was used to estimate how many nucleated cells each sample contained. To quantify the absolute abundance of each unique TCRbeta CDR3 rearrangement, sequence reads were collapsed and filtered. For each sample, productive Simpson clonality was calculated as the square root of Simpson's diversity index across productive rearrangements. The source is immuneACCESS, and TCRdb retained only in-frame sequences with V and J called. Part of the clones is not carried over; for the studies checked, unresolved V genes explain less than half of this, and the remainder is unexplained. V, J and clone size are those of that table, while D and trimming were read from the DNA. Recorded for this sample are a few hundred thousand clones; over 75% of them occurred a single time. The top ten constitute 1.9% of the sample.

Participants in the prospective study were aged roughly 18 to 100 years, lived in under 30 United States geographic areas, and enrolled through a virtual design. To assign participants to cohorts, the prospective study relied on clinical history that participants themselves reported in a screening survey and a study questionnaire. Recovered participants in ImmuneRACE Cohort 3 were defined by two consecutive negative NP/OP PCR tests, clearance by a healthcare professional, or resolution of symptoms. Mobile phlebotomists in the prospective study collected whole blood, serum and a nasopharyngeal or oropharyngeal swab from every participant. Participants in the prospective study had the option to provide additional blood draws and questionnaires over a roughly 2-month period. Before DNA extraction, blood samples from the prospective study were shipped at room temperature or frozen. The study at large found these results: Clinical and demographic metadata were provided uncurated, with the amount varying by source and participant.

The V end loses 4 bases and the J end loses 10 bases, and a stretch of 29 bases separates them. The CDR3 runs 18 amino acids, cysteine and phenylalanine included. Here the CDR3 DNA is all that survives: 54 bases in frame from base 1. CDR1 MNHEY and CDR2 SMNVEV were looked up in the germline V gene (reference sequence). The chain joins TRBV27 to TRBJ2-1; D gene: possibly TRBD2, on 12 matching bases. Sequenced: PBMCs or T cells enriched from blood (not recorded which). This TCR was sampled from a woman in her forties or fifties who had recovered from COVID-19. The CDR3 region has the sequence CASSSPSRTSGTGGEQFF. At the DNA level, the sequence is TGTGCCAGCAGTTCCCCCTCCCGGACTAGCGGGACAGGGGGGGAGCAGTTCTTC.